These T cell receptor beta chains were read from a single sample in a study of cytomegalovirus exposure and HLA in healthy donors. Produced via immunoSEQ multiplex PCR; TCRdb's table is partial and in-frame only. Of around 130,000 clones in the sample, roughly 82% were seen once. The sample taken for sequencing was PBMCs. The receptor source for this set is a male donor in good health and CMV-seropositive. CDR3s include the opening cysteine and the closing phenylalanine or tryptophan. The order of the fields is CDR3 length, V gene, CDR3 protein.

length: 14; V: TRBV19; CDR3: CASSNAGGHYEQYF
length: 15; V: TRBV7-9; CDR3: CASSLAGGGNTEAFF
length: 15; V: TRBV6-1; CDR3: CASRPQGSFSYEQYF
length: 15; V: TRBV30; CDR3: CALSPGHSSYNEQFF
length: 13; V: TRBV7-3; CDR3: CASSLGTGYEQYF
length: 17; V: TRBV14; CDR3: CASSHGTSGSGANVLTF
length: 13; V: TRBV30; CDR3: CAGLLPGNYEQYF
length: 15; V: TRBV7-2; CDR3: CASSSSHSGANVLTF
length: 14; V: TRBV6-5; CDR3: CASSYLGPGNTIYF
length: 16; V: TRBV15; CDR3: CATSTGQAGAMNEQFF
length: 14; V: TRBV5-1; CDR3: CASSLQEGRDTQYF
length: 15; V: TRBV5-1; CDR3: CASRLLAGGLETQYF
length: 14; V: TRBV28; CDR3: CASSSYRGGTEAFF
length: 13; V: TRBV27; CDR3: CASRSRPSYEQYF
length: 14; V: TRBV5-6; CDR3: CASSSTNDRVEQFF
length: 14; V: TRBV7-9; CDR3: CASSKDRGNYGYTF
length: 14; V: TRBV28; CDR3: CASSFGTGGYGYTF
length: 14; V: TRBV28; CDR3: CASRVTGSNYGYTF
length: 15; V: TRBV7-3; CDR3: CASSSGQGIGTEAFF
length: 14; V: TRBV30; CDR3: CAQGLRPHNSPLHF
length: 18; V: TRBV11-1; CDR3: CASSPRLAGGQIYNEQFF
length: 15; V: TRBV6-5; CDR3: CASSWTTATNEKLFF
length: 12; V: TRBV25-1; CDR3: CASSGYEKTQYF
length: 16; V: TRBV4-2; CDR3: CASSQEGAGAGYEQYF
length: 13; V: TRBV27; CDR3: CASSTRVSHEQYF
length: 17; V: TRBV2; CDR3: CASSDSQAGGTYNEQFF
length: 13; V: TRBV4-1; CDR3: CATGLPSTDTQYF
length: 19; V: TRBV5-6; CDR3: CASSLAPFRASGKAETQYF
length: 15; V: TRBV19; CDR3: CASTRGLRLNNEQFF
length: 15; V: TRBV27; CDR3: CASNWGALADNEQFF
length: 14; V: TRBV5-4; CDR3: CASSYSGNTGELFF
length: 15; V: TRBV5-4; CDR3: CASSPGLAGGRGEFF
length: 16; V: TRBV28; CDR3: CASRTKSGGNFQPQHF
length: 13; V: TRBV27; CDR3: CASSPRGSAEAFF
length: 13; V: TRBV7-3; CDR3: CASSLTLAGELFF
length: 17; V: TRBV4-3; CDR3: CASSQDPAGEGFAEAFF
length: 14; V: TRBV28; CDR3: CASSLGGGGTEAFF
length: 15; V: TRBV6-1; CDR3: CASSDMLAGGPVQYF
length: 14; V: TRBV15; CDR3: CATSREGVLYEQYF
length: 15; V: TRBV5-4; CDR3: CASSAGQEYTGELFF
length: 16; V: TRBV6-5; CDR3: CASSWGRGAVLETQYF
length: 15; V: TRBV27; CDR3: CASSFHRYDSYEQYF
length: 15; V: TRBV9; CDR3: CASSVNGLSSYEQYF
length: 15; V: TRBV9; CDR3: CASSEGHLTYNEQFF
length: 18; V: TRBV15; CDR3: CATSGLQSGVGWQETQYF
length: 15; V: TRBV6-1; CDR3: CASSGDRGWDTEAFF
length: 15; V: TRBV19; CDR3: CASSILLGGNQPQHF
length: 14; V: TRBV9; CDR3: CASSVAGNTGELFF
length: 17; V: TRBV4-3; CDR3: CASSRSTGRISTDTQYF
length: 11; V: TRBV2; CDR3: CASIRVNEQFF
length: 14; V: TRBV7-3; CDR3: CASATSGSGNEQFF